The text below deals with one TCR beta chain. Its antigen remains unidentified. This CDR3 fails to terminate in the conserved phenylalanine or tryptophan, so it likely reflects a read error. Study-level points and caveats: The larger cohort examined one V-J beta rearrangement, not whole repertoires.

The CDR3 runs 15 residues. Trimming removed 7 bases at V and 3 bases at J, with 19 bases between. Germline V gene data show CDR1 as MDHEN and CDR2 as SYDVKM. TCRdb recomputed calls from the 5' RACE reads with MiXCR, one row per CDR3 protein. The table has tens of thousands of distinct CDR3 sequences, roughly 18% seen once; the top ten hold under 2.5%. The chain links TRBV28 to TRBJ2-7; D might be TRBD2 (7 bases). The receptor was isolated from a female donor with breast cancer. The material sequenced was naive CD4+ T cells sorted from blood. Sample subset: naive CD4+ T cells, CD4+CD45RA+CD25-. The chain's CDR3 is CASMGGGFRIYEQYY. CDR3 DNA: TGTGCCAGCATGGGAGGGGGATTTCGGATCTACGAGCAGTACTAC.